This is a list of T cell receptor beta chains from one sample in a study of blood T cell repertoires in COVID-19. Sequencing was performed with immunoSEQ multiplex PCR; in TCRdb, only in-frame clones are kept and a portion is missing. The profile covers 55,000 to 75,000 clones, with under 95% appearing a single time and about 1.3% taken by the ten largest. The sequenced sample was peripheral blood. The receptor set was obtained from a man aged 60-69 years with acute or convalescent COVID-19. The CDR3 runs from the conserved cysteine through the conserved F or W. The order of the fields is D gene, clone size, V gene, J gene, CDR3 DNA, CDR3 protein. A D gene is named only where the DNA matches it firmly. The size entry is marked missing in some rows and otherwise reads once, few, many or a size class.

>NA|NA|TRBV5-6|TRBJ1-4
TGTGCCAGCGCTCTTAGAGGGCATGAAAAACTGTTTTTT
CASALRGHEKLFF
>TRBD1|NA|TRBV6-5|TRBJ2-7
TGTGCCAGCAGGAGGACAGGGGAATTCTACGAGCAGTACTTC
CASRRTGEFYEQYF
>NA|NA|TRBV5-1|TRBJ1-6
TGCGCCAGCAGTCGGGAGGGGGGGAATTCACCCCTCCACTTT
CASSREGGNSPLHF
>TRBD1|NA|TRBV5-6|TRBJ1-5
TGTGCCAGCAGCTCGACAGGGGGGGATCGGGAGGGCAATCAGCCCCAGCATTTT
CASSSTGGDREGNQPQHF
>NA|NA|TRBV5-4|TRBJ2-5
TGTGCCAGCAGCTTGCGAGAGACCCAGTACTTC
CASSLRETQYF
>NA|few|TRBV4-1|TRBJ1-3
TGCGCCAGCAGCCAAGTTTCCTACTCTGGAAACACCATATATTTT
CASSQVSYSGNTIYF
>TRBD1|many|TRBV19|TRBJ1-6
TGTGCCAGTAGTATACTCCCGGACAGGAGCTCCTATAATTCACCCCTCCACTTT
CASSILPDRSSYNSPLHF
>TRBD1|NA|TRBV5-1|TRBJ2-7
TGCGCCAGCAGCTGGACAGGGGGAGGGGACGAGCAGTACTTC
CASSWTGGGDEQYF
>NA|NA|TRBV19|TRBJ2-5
TGTGCCAGTAGTATTAGAGAGACCCAGTACTTC
CASSIRETQYF
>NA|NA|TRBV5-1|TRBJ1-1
TGCGCCAGCAGCTTAGCCGAGAACACTGAAGCTTTCTTT
CASSLAENTEAFF
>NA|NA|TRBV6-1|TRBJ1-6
TGTGCCAGCAGTGAAGTTGGCAGCTCCTATAATTCACCCCTCCACTTT
CASSEVGSSYNSPLHF
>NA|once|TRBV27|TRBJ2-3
TGTGCCAGCGCAATCCTGACGCTTGGAGCGGCACCCACAGATACGCAGTATTTT
CASAILTLGAAPTDTQYF
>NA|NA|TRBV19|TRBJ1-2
TGTGCCAGCGGGGATGGCTACACCTTC
CASGDGYTF
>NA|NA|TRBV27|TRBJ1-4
TGTGCCAGCATGGGCGGGGCCCCAGCTAATGAAAAACTGTTTTTT
CASMGGAPANEKLFF
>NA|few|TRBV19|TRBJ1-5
TGTGCCAGTAGTTCCTGGGGGGACGTTAGCAATCAGCCCCAGCATTTT
CASSSWGDVSNQPQHF
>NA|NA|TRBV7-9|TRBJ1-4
TGTGCCAGCAGCTTAGATGGTGCAGGGGACGAAAAACTGTTTTTT
CASSLDGAGDEKLFF
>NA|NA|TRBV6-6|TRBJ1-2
TGTGCCAGCGGGGGGGGCTATGGCTACACCTTC
CASGGGYGYTF
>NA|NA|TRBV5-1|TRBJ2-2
TGCGCCAGCTCCCTTGGGGCGGGATCGACCGGGGAGCTGTTTTTT
CASSLGAGSTGELFF
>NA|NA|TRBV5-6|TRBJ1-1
TGTGCCAGCAGCCCCGACAGTATGAACACTGAAGCTTTCTTT
CASSPDSMNTEAFF
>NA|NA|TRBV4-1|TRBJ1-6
TGCGCCAGCAGCCAAGAGCCAGGTAGTAATTCACCCCTCCACTTT
CASSQEPGSNSPLHF
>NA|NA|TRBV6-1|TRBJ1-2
TGTGCCAGCAGTGGGGGGAGAGGAGCCAGGGGAGACTATGGCTACACCTTC
CASSGGRGARGDYGYTF
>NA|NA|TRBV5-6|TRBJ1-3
TGTGCCAGCAGCTTGGGTCGGGGGGCGCAGACAAACACCATATATTTT
CASSLGRGAQTNTIYF
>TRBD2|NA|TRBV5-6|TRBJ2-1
TGTGCCAGCAGCTCGGGACTAGCGGGGTACAATGAGCAGTTCTTC
CASSSGLAGYNEQFF
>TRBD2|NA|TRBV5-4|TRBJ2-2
TGTGCCAGCAGCACTGATGGGACTAGCGGGGGGTACACCGGGGAGCTGTTTTTT
CASSTDGTSGGYTGELFF
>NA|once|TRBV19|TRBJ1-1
TGTGCCAGTAGCCCTCCAGGGAGGACTGAAGCTTTCTTT
CASSPPGRTEAFF
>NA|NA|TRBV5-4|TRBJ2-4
TGTGCCAGCACCCCCCAAGGGGGGGGAAGAAACATTCAGTACTTC
CASTPQGGGRNIQYF
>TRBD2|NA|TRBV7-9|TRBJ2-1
TGTGCCAGCAGCTCCTTTAGCGGGCCGGACAATGAGCAGTTCTTC
CASSSFSGPDNEQFF
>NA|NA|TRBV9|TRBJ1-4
TGTGCCAGCAGCACCAGTCGGGGGACTAATGAAAAACTGTTTTTT
CASSTSRGTNEKLFF
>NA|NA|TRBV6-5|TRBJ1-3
TGTGCCAGCCGGAGCCCCGAGGGCTCTGGAAACACCATATATTTT
CASRSPEGSGNTIYF
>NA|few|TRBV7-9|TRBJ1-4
TGTGCCAGCAGCTCGGGCAGGGGCCCAACTAATGAAAAACTGTTTTTT
CASSSGRGPTNEKLFF
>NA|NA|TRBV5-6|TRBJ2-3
TGTGCCAGCAGAACTGGATGGGCCGATACGCAGTATTTT
CASRTGWADTQYF
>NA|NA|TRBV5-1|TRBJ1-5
TGCGCCAGCAGCTTGGGACCGGGAGGTCAGCCCCAGCATTTT
CASSLGPGGQPQHF
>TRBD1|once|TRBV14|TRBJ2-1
TGTGCCAGCAGCCACCTACAGGGGGGTGAGCAGTTCTTC
CASSHLQGGEQFF
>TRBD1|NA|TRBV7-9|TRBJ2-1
TGTGCCAGCAGCGACCGGGACAGGGGAAGGGGTGAGCAGTTCTTC
CASSDRDRGRGEQFF
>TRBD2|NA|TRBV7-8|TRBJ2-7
TGTGCCAGCAGCCCAGGACTAGCGGTTACAAGCTCCTACGAGCAGTACTTC
CASSPGLAVTSSYEQYF